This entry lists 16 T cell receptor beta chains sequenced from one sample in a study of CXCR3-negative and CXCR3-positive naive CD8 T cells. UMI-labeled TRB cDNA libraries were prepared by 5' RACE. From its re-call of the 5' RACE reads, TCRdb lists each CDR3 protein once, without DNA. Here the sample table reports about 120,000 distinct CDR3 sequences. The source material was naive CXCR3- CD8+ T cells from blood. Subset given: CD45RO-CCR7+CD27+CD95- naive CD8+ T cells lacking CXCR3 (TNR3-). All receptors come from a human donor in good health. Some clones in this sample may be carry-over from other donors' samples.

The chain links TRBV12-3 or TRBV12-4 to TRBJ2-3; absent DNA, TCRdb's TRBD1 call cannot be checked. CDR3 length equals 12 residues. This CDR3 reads CASSPSGTGPGF.

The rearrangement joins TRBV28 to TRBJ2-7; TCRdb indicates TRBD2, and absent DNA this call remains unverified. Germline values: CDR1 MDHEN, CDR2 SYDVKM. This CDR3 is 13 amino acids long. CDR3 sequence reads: CASWEAGVGEQYF.

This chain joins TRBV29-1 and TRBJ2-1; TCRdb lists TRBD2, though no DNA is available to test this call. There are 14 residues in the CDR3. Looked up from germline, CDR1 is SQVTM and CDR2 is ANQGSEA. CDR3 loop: CSVQSGRAGNEQFF.

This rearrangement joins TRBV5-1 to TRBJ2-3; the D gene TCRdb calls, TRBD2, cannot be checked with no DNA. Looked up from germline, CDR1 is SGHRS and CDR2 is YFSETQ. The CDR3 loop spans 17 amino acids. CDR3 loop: CANPGLSGRAAADTQYF.

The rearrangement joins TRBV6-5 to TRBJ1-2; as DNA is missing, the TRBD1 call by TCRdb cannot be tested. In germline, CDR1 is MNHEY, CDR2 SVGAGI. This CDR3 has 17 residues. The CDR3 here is CASSYRAGQSSGYGYTF.

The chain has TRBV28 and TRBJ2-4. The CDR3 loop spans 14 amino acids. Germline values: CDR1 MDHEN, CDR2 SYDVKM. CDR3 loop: CASSLVGLGNIQYF.

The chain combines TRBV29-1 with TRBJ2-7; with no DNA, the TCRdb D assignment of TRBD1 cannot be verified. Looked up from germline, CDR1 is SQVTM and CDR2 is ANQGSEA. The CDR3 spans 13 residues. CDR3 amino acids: CSVGQETSYEQYF.

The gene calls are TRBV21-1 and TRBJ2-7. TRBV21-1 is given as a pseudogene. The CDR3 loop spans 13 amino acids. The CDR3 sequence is CASSKVADYEQYF.

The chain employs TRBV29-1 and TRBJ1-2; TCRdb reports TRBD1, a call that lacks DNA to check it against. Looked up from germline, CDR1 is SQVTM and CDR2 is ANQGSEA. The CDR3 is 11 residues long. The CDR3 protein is CSAQGANGYTF.

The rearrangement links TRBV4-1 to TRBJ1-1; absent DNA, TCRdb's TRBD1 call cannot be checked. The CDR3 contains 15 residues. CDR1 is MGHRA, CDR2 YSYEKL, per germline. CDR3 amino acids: CASSANGQGNTEAFF.

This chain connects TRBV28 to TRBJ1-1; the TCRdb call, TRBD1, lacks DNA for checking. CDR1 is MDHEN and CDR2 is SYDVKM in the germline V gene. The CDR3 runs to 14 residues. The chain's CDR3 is CASEYTDGGPEAFF.

CDR3 in amino acids: CASRLKYSGELFF. The genes are TRBV7-9 and TRBJ2-2. The CDR3 is 13 residues long. Germline V gene sequence: CDR1 SEHNR, CDR2 FQNEAQ (reference sequence).

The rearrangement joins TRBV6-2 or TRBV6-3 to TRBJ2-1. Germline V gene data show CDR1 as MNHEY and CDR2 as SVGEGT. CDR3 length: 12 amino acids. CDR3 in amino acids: CASSYPNNEQFF.

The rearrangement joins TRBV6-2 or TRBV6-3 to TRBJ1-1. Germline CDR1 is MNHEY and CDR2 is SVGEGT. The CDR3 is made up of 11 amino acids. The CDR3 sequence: CASTHAAEAFF.

This chain's CDR3 is CASSYLGYNEQFF. V and J are TRBV6-2 or TRBV6-3 and TRBJ2-1. The V gene's germline CDR1 is MNHEY and CDR2 SVGEGT. This CDR3 is built from 13 residues.

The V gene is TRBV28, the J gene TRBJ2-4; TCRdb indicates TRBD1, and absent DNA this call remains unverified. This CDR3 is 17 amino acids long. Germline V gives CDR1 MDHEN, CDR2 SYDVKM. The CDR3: CASSYRGGLGITNIQYF.